The 25 T cell receptor beta chains below were found in one sample sequenced in a study of T-cell reconstitution after alpha-beta-depleted transplantation in children. Unique molecular identifiers were incorporated into the prepared TCRbeta library. MiXCR was run by TCRdb on the PCR reads, yielding one entry per CDR3 protein. The data contain 600,000 to 800,000 distinct CDR3 sequences, around 12% of them singletons. This specimen was PBMCs, taken before TCRalphabeta/CD19-depleted stem cell transplant. The source is a girl aged 2 to 10 with congenital amegakaryocytic thrombocytopenia, due to receive a stem cell transplant.

This chain connects TRBV4-1 to TRBJ2-1; a possible D gene is TRBD2 (6 bases). The CDR3 sequence is 12 residues long. V lost 10 bases and J 7 bases, leaving 14 bases between the germline ends. Germline loops: CDR1 MGHRA, CDR2 YSYEKL. The CDR3 coding sequence is TGCGCCACCCTCGACGGGAGTAATGAGCAGTTCTTC. Amino acid sequence: CATLDGSNEQFF.

This clonotype was observed at least ten times. The genes are TRBV7-9 and TRBJ2-7, with D perhaps TRBD1 (5 bases). The CDR3 contains 16 residues. Germline CDR1 is SEHNR and CDR2 is FQNEAQ (reference sequence). The ends were cut back, 4 bases at V and 1 base at J, with 17 bases in the middle. The CDR3 nucleotides are TGTGCCAGCAGCTATCCAACTTGGGGCTTATCCTACGAGCAGTACTTC. This encodes CASSYPTWGLSYEQYF.

In its sample, this clonotype was seen many times. The rearrangement uses TRBV12-3 or TRBV12-4 and TRBJ2-3, with D hard to call. This CDR3 spans 14 amino acids. Trimming left V 6 bases short and J 0 bases short, with 10 bases between. CDR3 protein: CASSGRISTDTQYF. The CDR3 nucleotides read TGTGCCAGCAGCGGACGGATTAGCACAGATACGCAGTATTTT.

Here the CDR3 reads CSVVRGGPGDIEQYF. The DNA for the CDR3 is TGCAGCGTTGTTAGGGGCGGACCGGGGGATATCGAGCAGTACTTC. The J gene is TRBJ2-7, the V gene TRBV29-1; D is possibly TRBD2 (6 bases). This CDR3 has 15 residues. Germline loops: CDR1 SQVTM, CDR2 ANQGSEA. The germline V and J ends were trimmed by 4 bases and 6 bases, with 22 bases remaining between them.

This clonotype was observed a handful of times. This chain joins TRBV7-6 and TRBJ2-7; D is ambiguous. The CDR3 is 13 amino acids. Germline CDR1 reads SGHVS; CDR2 reads FNYEAQ. V lost 0 bases to trimming and J lost 6 bases, with 9 bases between them. CDR3 DNA sequence: TGTGCCAGCAGCTTAGCGGGGAAGGGCGAGCAGTACTTC. It specifies CASSLAGKGEQYF. Variable domain in full (rest from reference TRBV7-6 and TRBJ2-7): GAGVSQSPRYKVTKRGQDVALRCDPISGHVSLYWYRQALGQGPEFLTYFNYEAQQDKSGLPNDRFSAERPEGSISTLTIQRTEQRDSAMYRCASSLAGKGEQYFGPGTRLTVT.

This clonotype was detected ten times or more. The genes are TRBV20-1 and TRBJ2-1; TRBD2 is a possible D gene (6 bases). Trimming took 0 bases from V and 5 from J, leaving 14 bases between them. Germline V lookup: CDR1 DFQATT, CDR2 SNEGSKA (reference sequence). The length of the CDR3 is 15 residues. For the CDR3, the DNA is TGCAGTGCTAGAGATTTCTCGGTAGCGGACAATGAGCAGTTCTTC. The encoded protein is CSARDFSVADNEQFF.

This clonotype has ten or more counts. This chain joins TRBV20-1 and TRBJ2-3; 11 positions agree with TRBD2. The germline V gene encodes CDR1 DFQATT and CDR2 SNEGSKA (reference sequence). Losses at the gene ends were 5 bases for V and 11 bases for J; bases not matched to a gene: 15. The CDR3 runs to 15 residues. CDR3 region: CSAHEPGLAESGQYF. CDR3 nucleotide sequence: TGCAGTGCTCACGAACCGGGACTAGCGGAGAGCGGGCAGTATTTT.

This chain joins TRBV5-1 and TRBJ2-2; 8 positions match TRBD2. The germline V gene has CDR1 SGHRS and CDR2 YFSETQ. Losses at the gene ends were 4 bases for V and 4 bases for J; bases not matched to a gene: 15. The CDR3 is 18 amino acids. The CDR3 here is CASSRDKAGVRVTGELFF. The CDR3 DNA reads TGCGCCAGCAGCAGAGACAAAGCGGGAGTACGGGTCACCGGGGAGCTGTTTTTT.

The chain uses TRBV7-9 and TRBJ2-1; 8 bases line up with TRBD2. The CDR3 spans 16 residues. Looked up from germline, CDR1 is SEHNR and CDR2 is FQNEAQ (reference sequence). The J segment lost 2 bases and the V segment lost 5 bases, leaving 8 bases of the junction unmatched. CDR3 in amino acids: CASSPRAGEPYNEQFF. The DNA of the CDR3 is TGTGCCAGCAGCCCTCGAGCGGGAGAGCCCTACAATGAGCAGTTCTTC.

This clonotype was detected only a few times. The chain uses TRBV15 and TRBJ2-1; 11 bases map to TRBD2. The junction had 3 bases not matched to a gene; V was cut back by 1 base and J by 4 bases. The CDR3 consists of 16 residues. From germline, CDR1 is LNHNV and CDR2 YYDKDF (reference sequence). The CDR3 nucleotides are TGTGCCACCAGCAGAGTTGGGACTAGCGGATACAATGAGCAGTTCTTC. Its protein is CATSRVGTSGYNEQFF.

As for this clonotype: A much larger clone lies one base from this, so it may be a read error. The chain joins TRBV5-1 to TRBJ1-1, with D possibly being TRBD1 (6 bases). The germline CDR1 and CDR2 sequences are SGHRS and YFSETQ. This CDR3 has 14 amino acids. V was cut by 3 bases and J by 1 base, with 10 bases left in between. This CDR3 is CASSWRQANTEAFF. The CDR3, as DNA: TGCGCCAGCAGCTGGAGACAGGCGAACACTGAAGCTTTCTTT.

V usage is TRBV2 and J usage is TRBJ2-5, with D possibly being TRBD2 (5 bases). Germline V gene data show CDR1 as SNHLY and CDR2 as FYNNEI. Trimming took 6 bases from V and 2 from J, leaving 16 bases between them. This CDR3 region has 15 residues. The CDR3, as DNA: TGTGCCAGCAGCCGGCTGGCTAGCCTACAAGAGACCCAGTACTTC. Translated: CASSRLASLQETQYF.

V usage is TRBV7-2 and J usage is TRBJ1-6; D ambiguous. The CDR3 extends over 13 amino acids. Between the trimmed V and J ends, which lost 1 base and 10 bases, there was a span of 8 bases. CDR1 is SGHTA and CDR2 is FQGNSA in the germline V gene. The CDR3 protein is CASSLDKGSPLHF. The DNA for the CDR3 is TGTGCCAGCAGCTTAGACAAGGGCTCACCCCTCCACTTT.

In this sample, this clonotype turned up a few times. The chain is built from TRBV7-6 and TRBJ2-7; the D gene could be TRBD1 or TRBD2 (5 bases each). The CDR3 loop spans 14 amino acids. Germline assignment: CDR1 SGHVS and CDR2 FNYEAQ. Trimming shortened V by 5 bases and J by 2 bases, and 13 bases separated the two germline ends. The CDR3 region is CASSPGATTYEQYF. The DNA for the CDR3 is TGTGCCAGCAGCCCCGGGGCTACCACCTACGAGCAGTACTTC.

This clonotype has ten or more counts. This chain joins TRBV29-1 and TRBJ2-5, with D tentatively TRBD1 or TRBD2 (5 bases each). Germline CDR1 SQVTM, CDR2 ANQGSEA. The CDR3 has 13 amino acids. V dropped 3 bases and J dropped 2 bases, with 10 bases sitting between them. The CDR3 DNA follows: TGCAGCGTTGAGGGACCGAAACAAGAGACCCAGTACTTC. Amino acids: CSVEGPKQETQYF.

This rearrangement joins TRBV12-3 or TRBV12-4 to TRBJ2-1; the D is unclear. This CDR3 is built from 15 residues. The V end was cut by 5 bases, the J end by 1 base, with 12 bases between. CDR3 bases: TGTGCCAGCAGTCTACCGAGGAAGTCCTACAATGAGCAGTTCTTC. Its translation is CASSLPRKSYNEQFF.

This clonotype was detected ten times or more. The V call is TRBV5-1, the J call TRBJ2-4, with a tentative D call TRBD2 (5 bases). This CDR3 is built from 13 residues. Germline V gene lookup returns CDR1 SGHRS and CDR2 YFSETQ. The V and J ends lost 5 bases and 7 bases respectively, with 13 bases between them. The CDR3: CASSLDGINIQYF. CDR3 DNA: TGCGCCAGCAGTCTCGACGGGATCAACATTCAGTACTTC. Full variable domain (remainder filled in from reference TRBV5-1 and TRBJ2-4): KAGVTQTPRYLIKTRGQQVTLSCSPISGHRSVSWYQQTPGQGLQFLFEYFSETQRNKGNFPGRFSGRQFSNSRSEMNVSTLELGDSALYLCASSLDGINIQYFGAGTRLSVL.

In this sample, this clonotype turned up many times. The chain uses TRBV6-5 and TRBJ2-7; 7 bases line up with TRBD2. From germline, CDR1 is MNHEY and CDR2 SVGAGI. After removal of 0 bases from V and 5 bases from J, the junction contained 10 bases not matched to a gene. The length of the CDR3 is 16 residues. DNA of the CDR3: TGTGCCAGCAGTTACTCGCGGGGGACTAAGATCCACGAGCAGTACTTC. Translated: CASSYSRGTKIHEQYF.

This clonotype was seen only a few times. The V and J genes are TRBV7-1 and TRBJ2-1; 10 bases fit TRBD2. TRBV7-1 is known as an ORF, though its function is uncertain. With V trimmed by 3 bases and J by 0 bases, 20 bases remained unmatched. The CDR3 extends over 22 amino acids. The CDR3 DNA follows: TGTGCCAGCAGCTCCGGGACTAGCGTCACCTTTTCTGTCCAACGCTCCTACAATGAGCAGTTCTTC. Translation gives CASSSGTSVTFSVQRSYNEQFF.

The rearrangement uses TRBV24-1 and TRBJ2-7; TRBD2 matches 7 bases. The germline V gene encodes CDR1 KGHDR and CDR2 SFDVKD. The CDR3 runs to 15 residues. With 2 bases clipped from V and 3 bases from J, the junction kept 6 bases outside the gene matches. The CDR3 spells CATSDSLAANYEQYF. The DNA of the CDR3 is TGTGCCACCAGTGATTCCCTAGCGGCAAACTACGAGCAGTACTTC.

This clonotype showed up many times. The chain couples TRBV20-1 to TRBJ2-2, with D perhaps matching TRBD2 (6 bases). CDR1 is DFQATT, CDR2 SNEGSKA, per germline (reference sequence). The CDR3 contains 16 residues. Trimming took 3 bases from V and 6 from J, leaving 20 bases between them. CDR3 bases: TGCAGTGCTAGGCCCCCCGGGCGGGGTTCACCCGGGGAGCTGTTTTTT. Translated, it gives CSARPPGRGSPGELFF.

The sample holds a few counts of this clonotype. The chain uses TRBV18 and TRBJ2-6; no definite D call. Germline V gives CDR1 KGHSH, CDR2 LQKENI. V lost 3 bases and J lost 2, with 11 bases in between. CDR3 length: 16 residues. The CDR3 loop reads CASSPRSAPGANVLTF. The CDR3 nucleotides are TGTGCCAGCTCACCGAGGAGCGCTCCTGGGGCCAACGTCCTGACTTTC.

The rearrangement joins TRBV15 to TRBJ2-1; 11 nucleotides align to TRBD2. Germline assignment: CDR1 LNHNV and CDR2 YYDKDF (reference sequence). The V gene end was trimmed by 0 bases and the J gene end by 1 base; junction bases not matched to a gene: 5. The CDR3 is 18 residues long. CDR3: CATSRDSGRASSYNEQFF. The CDR3, as DNA: TGTGCCACCAGCAGAGATAGCGGGAGGGCCTCATCCTACAATGAGCAGTTCTTC.

The chain is built from TRBV9 and TRBJ1-1; no clear D gene. Trimming removed 8 bases at V and 0 bases at J, with 14 bases between. CDR1 is SGDLS and CDR2 is YYNGEE in the germline V gene. The CDR3 sequence is 14 residues long. CDR3: CASNTDLMNTEAFF. The CDR3, as DNA: TGTGCCAGTAATACCGACCTGATGAACACTGAAGCTTTCTTT.

The chain joins TRBV27 to TRBJ2-7, with 12 bases identical to TRBD2. After removal of 5 bases from V and 0 bases from J, the junction contained 14 bases not matched to a gene. CDR3 length: 19 amino acids. From germline, CDR1 is MNHEY and CDR2 SMNVEV (reference sequence). The DNA for the CDR3 is TGTGCCAGCAGTCCACTCGCCCAATCGACTAGCGGGAGCTCCTACGAGCAGTACTTC. It codes for CASSPLAQSTSGSSYEQYF.